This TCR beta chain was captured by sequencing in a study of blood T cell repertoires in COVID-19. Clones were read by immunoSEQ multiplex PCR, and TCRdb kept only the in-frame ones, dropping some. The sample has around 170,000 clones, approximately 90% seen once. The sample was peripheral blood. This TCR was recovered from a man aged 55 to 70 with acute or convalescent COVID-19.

The CDR3 sequence: CASSRRPDRRNEQFF. DNA for the CDR3: TGTGCCAGCAGCCGACGCCCGGACAGGAGGAATGAGCAGTTCTTC. This sequence joins TRBV7-6 and TRBJ2-1; 7 positions match TRBD1. With 5 bases clipped from V and 7 bases from J, the junction kept 11 bases outside the gene matches. The CDR3 spans 15 residues. The germline gives CDR1 SGHVS, CDR2 FNYEAQ.